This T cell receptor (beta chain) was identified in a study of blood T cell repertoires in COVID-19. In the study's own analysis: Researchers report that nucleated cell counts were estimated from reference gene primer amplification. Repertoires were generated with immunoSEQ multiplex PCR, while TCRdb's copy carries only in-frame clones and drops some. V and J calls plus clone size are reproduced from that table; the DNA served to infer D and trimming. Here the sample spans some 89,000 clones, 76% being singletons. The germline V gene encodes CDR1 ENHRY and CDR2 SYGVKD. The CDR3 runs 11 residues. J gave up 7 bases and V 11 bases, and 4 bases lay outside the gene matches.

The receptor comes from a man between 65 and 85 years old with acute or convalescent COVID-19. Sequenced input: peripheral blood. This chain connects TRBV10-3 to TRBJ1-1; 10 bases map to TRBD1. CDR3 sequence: CAVGQGVEAFF. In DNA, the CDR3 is TGTGCCGTCGGACAGGGGGTTGAAGCTTTCTTT.